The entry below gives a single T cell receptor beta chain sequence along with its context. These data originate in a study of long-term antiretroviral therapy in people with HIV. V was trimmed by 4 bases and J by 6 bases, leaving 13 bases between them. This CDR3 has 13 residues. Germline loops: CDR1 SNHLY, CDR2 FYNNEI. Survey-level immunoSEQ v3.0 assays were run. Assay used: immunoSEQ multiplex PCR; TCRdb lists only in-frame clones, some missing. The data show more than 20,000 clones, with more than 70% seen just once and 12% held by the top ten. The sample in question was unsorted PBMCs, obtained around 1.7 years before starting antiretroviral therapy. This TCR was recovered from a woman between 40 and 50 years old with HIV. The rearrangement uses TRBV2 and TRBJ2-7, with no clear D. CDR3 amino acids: CASSVQAGFEQYF. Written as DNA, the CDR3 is TGTGCCAGCAGTGTTCAGGCAGGATTCGAGCAGTACTTC.